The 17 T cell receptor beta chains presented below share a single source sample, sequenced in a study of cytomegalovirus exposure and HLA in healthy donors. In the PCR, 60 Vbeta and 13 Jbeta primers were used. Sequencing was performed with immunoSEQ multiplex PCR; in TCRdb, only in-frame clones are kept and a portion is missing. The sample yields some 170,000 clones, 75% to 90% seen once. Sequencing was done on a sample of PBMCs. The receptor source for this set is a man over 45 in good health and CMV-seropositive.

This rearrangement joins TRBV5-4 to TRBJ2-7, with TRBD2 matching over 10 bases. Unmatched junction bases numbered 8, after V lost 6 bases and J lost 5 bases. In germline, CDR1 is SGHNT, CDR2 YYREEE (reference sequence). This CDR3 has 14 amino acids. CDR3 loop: CASTGTGTSDEQYF. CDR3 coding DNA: TGTGCCAGCACCGGAACCGGGACTAGCGACGAGCAGTACTTC.

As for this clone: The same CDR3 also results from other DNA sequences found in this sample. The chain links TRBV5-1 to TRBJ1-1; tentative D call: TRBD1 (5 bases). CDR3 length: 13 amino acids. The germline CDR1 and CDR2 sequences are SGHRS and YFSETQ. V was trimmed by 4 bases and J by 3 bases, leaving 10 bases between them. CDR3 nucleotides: TGCGCCAGCAGCAGAACGGGGGACACTGAAGCTTTCTTT. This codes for CASSRTGDTEAFF.

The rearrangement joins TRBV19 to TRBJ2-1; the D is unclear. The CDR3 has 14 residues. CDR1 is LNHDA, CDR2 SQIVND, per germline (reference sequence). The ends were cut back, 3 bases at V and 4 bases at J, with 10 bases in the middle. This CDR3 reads CASSIIGSYNEQFF. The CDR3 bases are TGTGCCAGTAGTATTATCGGGTCATACAATGAGCAGTTCTTC.

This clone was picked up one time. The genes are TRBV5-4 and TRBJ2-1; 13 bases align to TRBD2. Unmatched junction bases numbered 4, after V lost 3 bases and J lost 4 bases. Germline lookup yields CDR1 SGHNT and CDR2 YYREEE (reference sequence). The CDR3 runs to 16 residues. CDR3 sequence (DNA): TGTGCCAGCAGCTCGAAGGGACTAGCGGGGTACAATGAGCAGTTCTTC. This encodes CASSSKGLAGYNEQFF. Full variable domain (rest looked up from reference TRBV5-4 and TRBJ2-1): ETGVTQSPTHLIKTRGQQVTLRCSSQSGHNTVSWYQQALGQGPQFIFQYYREEENGRGNFPPRFSGLQFPNYSSELNVNALELDDSALYLCASSSKGLAGYNEQFFGPGTRLTVL.

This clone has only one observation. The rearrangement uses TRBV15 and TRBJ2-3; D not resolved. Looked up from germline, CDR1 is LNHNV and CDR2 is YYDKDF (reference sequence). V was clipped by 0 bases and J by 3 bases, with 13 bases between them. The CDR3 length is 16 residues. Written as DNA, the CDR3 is TGTGCCACCAGCAGAGATCCAGGTTTTGGTACAGATACGCAGTATTTT. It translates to CATSRDPGFGTDTQYF.

In nucleotides, the CDR3 is TGTGCCAGCAGCTTAGGAGCTAGCGGGAGCAATGAGCAGTTCTTC. Its translation is CASSLGASGSNEQFF. V is TRBV7-3 and J is TRBJ2-1, with TRBD2 identical over 10 bases. The germline CDR1 and CDR2 sequences are SGHTA and FQGTGA. Losses at the gene ends were 2 bases for V and 6 bases for J; bases not matched to a gene: 4. The CDR3 totals 15 residues.

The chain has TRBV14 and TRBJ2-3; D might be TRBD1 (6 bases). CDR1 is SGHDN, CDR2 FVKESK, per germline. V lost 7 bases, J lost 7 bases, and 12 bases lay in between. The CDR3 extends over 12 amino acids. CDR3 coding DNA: TGTGCCAGCACCACCACAGGGAATACGCAGTATTTT. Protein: CASTTTGNTQYF.

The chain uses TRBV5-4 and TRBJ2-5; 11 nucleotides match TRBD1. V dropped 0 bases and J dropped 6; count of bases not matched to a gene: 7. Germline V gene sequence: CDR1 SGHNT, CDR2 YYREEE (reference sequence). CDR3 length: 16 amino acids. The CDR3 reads CASSLARDRGSKTQYF. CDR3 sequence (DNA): TGTGCCAGCAGCTTGGCCCGGGACAGGGGGTCGAAGACCCAGTACTTC.

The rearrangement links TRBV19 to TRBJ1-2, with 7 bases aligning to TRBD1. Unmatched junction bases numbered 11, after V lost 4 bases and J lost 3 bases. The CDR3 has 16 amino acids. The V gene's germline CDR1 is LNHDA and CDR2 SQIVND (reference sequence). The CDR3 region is CASSTRQGKRDYGYTF. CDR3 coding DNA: TGTGCCAGTAGTACCCGACAGGGCAAGAGAGACTATGGCTACACCTTC. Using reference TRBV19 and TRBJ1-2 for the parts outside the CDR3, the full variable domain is DGGITQSPKYLFRKEGQNVTLSCEQNLNHDAMYWYRQDPGQGLRLIYYSQIVNDFQKGDIAEGYSVSREKKESFPLTVTSAQKNPTAFYLCASSTRQGKRDYGYTFGSGTRLTVV.

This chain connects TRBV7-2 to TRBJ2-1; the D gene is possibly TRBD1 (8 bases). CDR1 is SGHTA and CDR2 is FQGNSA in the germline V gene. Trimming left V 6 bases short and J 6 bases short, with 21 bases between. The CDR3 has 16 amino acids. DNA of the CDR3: TGTGCCAGCAGTCCGTTATACAGGGGGGGTCTCAATGAGCAGTTCTTC. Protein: CASSPLYRGGLNEQFF.

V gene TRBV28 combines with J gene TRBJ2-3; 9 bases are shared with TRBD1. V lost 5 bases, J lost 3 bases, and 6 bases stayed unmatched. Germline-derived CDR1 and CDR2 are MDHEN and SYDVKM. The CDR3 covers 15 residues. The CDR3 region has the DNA TGTGCCAGCAGTGAGACAGGGGGTTTGACAGATACGCAGTATTTT. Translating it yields CASSETGGLTDTQYF.

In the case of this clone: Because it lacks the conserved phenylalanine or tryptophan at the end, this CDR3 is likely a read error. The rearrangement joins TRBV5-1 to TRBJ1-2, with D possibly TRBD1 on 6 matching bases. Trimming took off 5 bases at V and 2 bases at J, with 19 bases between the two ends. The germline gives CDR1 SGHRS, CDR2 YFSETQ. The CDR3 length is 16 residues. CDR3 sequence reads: CASSYPQGEVNYGYTL. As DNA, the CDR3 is TGCGCCAGCAGTTACCCACAGGGTGAGGTAAACTATGGCTACACCCTC.

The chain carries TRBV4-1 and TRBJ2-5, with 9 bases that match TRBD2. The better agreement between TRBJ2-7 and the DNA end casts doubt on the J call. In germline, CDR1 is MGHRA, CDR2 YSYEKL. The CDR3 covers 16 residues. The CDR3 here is CASSQVSSGAAYEQYF. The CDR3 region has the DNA TGCGCCAGCAGCCAAGTTTCTAGCGGGGCGGCCTACGAGCAGTACTTC.

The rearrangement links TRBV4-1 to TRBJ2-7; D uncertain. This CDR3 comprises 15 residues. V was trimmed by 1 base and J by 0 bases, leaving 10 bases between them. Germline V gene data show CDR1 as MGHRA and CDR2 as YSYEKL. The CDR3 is CASSQVSGHSYEQYF. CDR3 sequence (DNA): TGCGCCAGCAGCCAAGTTTCCGGTCACTCCTACGAGCAGTACTTC.

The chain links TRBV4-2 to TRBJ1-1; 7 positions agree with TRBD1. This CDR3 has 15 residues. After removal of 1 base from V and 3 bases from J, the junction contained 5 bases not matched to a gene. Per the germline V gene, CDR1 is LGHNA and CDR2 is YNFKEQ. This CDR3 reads CASSQGKGGYTEAFF. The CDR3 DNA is TGTGCCAGCAGCCAAGGTAAAGGGGGCTACACTGAAGCTTTCTTT.

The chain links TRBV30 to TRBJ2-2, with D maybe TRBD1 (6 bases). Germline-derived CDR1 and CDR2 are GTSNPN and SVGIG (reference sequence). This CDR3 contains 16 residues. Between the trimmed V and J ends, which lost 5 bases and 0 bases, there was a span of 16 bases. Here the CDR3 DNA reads TGTGCCTGGTCAAAACCCGGGACAACGAACACCGGGGAGCTGTTTTTT. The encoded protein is CAWSKPGTTNTGELFF.

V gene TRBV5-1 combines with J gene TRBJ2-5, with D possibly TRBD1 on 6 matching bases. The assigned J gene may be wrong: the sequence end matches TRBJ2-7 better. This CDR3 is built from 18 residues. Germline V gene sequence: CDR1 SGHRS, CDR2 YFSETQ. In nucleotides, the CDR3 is TGCGCCAGCAGCTTTATAACCGGATTCGGACAGAGCTCCTACGAGCAGTACTTC. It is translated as CASSFITGFGQSSYEQYF.